This TCR beta chain derives from a study of blood T cell repertoires in COVID-19. Produced via immunoSEQ multiplex PCR; TCRdb's table is partial and in-frame only. The data show about 320,000 clones, with 85% seen just once and 1.9% held by the top ten. The CDR3 has 15 amino acids. The V end lost 0 bases, the J end lost 4 bases, and 13 bases lay between the germline ends. In germline, CDR1 is SGHTA, CDR2 FQGTGA. In its sample, this clone was seen a few times. The rearrangement uses TRBV7-3 and TRBJ2-7, with D perhaps matching TRBD2 (6 bases). The receptor comes from a woman aged 25-40 years who had been exposed to COVID-19. Sequenced input: PBMCs or T cells enriched from blood (not recorded which). This CDR3 is CASSLTAGIGYEQYF. The DNA of the CDR3 is TGTGCCAGCAGCTTAACGGCGGGGATTGGATACGAGCAGTACTTC.